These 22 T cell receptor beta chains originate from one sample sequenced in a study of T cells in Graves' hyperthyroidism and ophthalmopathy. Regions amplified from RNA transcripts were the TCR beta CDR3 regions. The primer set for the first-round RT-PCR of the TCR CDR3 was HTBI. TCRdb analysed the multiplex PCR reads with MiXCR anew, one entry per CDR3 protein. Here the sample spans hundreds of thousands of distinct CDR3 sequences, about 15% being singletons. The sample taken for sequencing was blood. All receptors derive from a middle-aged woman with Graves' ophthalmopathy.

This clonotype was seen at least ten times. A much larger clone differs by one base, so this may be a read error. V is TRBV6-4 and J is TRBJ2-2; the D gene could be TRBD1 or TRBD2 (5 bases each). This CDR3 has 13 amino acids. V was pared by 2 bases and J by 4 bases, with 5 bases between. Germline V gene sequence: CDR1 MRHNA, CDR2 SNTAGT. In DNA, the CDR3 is TGTGCCAGCAGTGACGGGGGCACCGGGGAGCTGTTTTTT. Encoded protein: CASSDGGTGELFF.

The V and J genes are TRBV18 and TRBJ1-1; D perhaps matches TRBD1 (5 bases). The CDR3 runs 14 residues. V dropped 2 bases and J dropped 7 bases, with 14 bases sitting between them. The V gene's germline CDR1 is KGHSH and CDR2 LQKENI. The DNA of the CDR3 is TGTGCCAGCTCACCAGGGGGTCCCTCGGGTGAAGCTTTCTTT. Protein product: CASSPGGPSGEAFF.

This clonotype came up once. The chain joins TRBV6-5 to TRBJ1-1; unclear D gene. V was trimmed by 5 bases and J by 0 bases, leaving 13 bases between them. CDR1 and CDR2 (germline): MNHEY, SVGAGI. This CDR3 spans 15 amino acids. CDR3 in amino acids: CASSLLGVMNTEAFF. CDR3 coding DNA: TGTGCCAGCAGTCTTCTCGGCGTCATGAACACTGAAGCTTTCTTT.

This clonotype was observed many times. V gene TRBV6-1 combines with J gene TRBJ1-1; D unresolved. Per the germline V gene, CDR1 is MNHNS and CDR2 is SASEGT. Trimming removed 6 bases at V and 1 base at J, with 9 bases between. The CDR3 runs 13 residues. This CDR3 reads CASRIQWNTEAFF. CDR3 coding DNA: TGTGCCAGCAGAATACAGTGGAACACTGAAGCTTTCTTT.

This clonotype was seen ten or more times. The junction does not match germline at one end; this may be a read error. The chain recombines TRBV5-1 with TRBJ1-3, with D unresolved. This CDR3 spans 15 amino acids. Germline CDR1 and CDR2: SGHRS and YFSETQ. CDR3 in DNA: TGTGCCAGTAGTCTGGAGGGATACTCTGGAAACACCATATATTTT. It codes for CASSLEGYSGNTIYF.

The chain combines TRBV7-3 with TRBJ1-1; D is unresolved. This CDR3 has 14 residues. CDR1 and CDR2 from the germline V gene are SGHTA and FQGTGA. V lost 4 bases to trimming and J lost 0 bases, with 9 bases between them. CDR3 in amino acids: CASSYETMNTEAFF. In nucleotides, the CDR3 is TGTGCCAGCAGCTACGAGACAATGAACACTGAAGCTTTCTTT.

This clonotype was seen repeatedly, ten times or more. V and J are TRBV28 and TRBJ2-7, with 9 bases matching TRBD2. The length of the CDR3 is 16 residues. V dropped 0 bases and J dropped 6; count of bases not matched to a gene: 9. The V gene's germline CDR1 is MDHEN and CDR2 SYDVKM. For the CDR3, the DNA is TGTGCCAGCAGTTTATGCGGCGGGAGGGCTGAATTCGAGCAGTACTTC. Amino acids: CASSLCGGRAEFEQYF.

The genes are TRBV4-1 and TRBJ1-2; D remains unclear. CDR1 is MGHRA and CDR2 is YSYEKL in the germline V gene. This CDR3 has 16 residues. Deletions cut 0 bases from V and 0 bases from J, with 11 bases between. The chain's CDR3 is CASSQELSLANYGYTF. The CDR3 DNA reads TGCGCCAGCAGCCAAGAGCTCTCATTAGCTAACTATGGCTACACCTTC.

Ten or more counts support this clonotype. Here the CDR3 DNA reads TGCAGCGTTGCGAACAGGGGTTCCTACGAGCAGTACTTC. This encodes CSVANRGSYEQYF. The V and J genes are TRBV29-1 and TRBJ2-7; 7 nucleotides align to TRBD1. The CDR3 length is 13 residues. Trimming took 4 bases from V and 1 from J; bases not matched to a gene: 4. Germline V lookup: CDR1 SQVTM, CDR2 ANQGSEA.

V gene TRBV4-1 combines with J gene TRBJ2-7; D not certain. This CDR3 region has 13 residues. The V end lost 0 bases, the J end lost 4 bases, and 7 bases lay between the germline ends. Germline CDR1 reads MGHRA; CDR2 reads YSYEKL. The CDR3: CASSQDSVYEQYF. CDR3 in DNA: TGCGCCAGCAGCCAAGACTCAGTATACGAGCAGTACTTC.

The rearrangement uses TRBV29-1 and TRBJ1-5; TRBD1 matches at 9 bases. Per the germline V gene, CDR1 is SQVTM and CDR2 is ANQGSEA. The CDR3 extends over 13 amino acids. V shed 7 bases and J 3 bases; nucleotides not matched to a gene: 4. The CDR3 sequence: CSARTGANQPQHF. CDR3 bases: TGCAGCGCCAGGACAGGGGCCAATCAGCCCCAGCATTTT.

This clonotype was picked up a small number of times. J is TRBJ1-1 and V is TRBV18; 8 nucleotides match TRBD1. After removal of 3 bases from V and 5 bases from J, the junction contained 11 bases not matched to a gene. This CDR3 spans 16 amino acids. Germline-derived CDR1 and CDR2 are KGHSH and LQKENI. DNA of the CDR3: TGTGCCAGCTCACCGTCTGGACAGGGTGCGGGGACTGAAGCTTTCTTT. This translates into CASSPSGQGAGTEAFF.

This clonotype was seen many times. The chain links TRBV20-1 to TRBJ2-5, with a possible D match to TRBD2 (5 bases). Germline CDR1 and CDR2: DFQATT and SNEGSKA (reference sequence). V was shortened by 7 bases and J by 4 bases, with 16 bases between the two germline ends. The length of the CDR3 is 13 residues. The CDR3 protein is CSVRADKRETQYF. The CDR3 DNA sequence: TGCAGTGTCAGAGCGGATAAGAGAGAGACCCAGTACTTC.

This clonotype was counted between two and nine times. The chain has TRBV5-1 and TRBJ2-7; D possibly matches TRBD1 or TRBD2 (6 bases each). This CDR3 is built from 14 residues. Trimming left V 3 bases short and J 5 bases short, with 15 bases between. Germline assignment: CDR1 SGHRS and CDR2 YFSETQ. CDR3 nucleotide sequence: TGCGCCAGCAGCTATCAGGGGACTCCTGACGAGCAGTACTTC. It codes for CASSYQGTPDEQYF.

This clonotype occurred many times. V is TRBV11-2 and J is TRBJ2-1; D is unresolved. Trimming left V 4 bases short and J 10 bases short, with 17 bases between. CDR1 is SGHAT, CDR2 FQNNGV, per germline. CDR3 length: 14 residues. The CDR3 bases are TGTGCCAGCAGCTCCGCATGGGGTACTACCGAGCAGTTCTTC. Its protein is CASSSAWGTTEQFF.

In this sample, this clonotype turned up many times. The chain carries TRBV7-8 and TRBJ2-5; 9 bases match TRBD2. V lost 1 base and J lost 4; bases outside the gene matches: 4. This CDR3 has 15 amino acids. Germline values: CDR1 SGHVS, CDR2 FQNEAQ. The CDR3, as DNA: TGTGCCAGCAGCTTAGATTCACTAGCGGGAGAGACCCAGTACTTC. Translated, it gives CASSLDSLAGETQYF. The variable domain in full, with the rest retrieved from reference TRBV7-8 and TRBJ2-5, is GAGVSQSPRYKVAKRGQDVALRCDPISGHVSLFWYQQALGQGPEFLTYFQNEAQLDKSGLPSDRFFAERPEGSVSTLKIQRTQQEDSAVYLCASSLDSLAGETQYFGPGTRLLVL.

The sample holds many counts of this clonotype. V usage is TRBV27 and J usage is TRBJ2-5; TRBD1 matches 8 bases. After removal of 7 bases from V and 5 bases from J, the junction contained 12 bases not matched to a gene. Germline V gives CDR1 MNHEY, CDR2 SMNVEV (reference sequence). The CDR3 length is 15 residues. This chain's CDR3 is CASKHGQGVSETQYF. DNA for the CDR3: TGTGCCAGCAAACACGGACAGGGAGTTAGTGAGACCCAGTACTTC.

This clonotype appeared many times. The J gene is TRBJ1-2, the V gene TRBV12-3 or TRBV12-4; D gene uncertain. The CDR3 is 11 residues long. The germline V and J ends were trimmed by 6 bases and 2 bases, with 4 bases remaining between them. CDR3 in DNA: TGTGCCAGCAGGAAAAACTATGGCTACACCTTC. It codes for CASRKNYGYTF.

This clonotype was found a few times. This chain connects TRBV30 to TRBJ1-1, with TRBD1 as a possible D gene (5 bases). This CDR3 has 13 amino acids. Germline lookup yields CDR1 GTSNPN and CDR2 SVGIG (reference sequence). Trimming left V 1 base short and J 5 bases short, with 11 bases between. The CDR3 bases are TGTGCCTGGAGTGAAGACAGTAAGACTGAAGCTTTCTTT. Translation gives CAWSEDSKTEAFF.

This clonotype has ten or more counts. The CDR3 sequence: CASGLSGRASYEQYF. The CDR3 nucleotides read TGTGCCAGTGGACTAAGCGGGAGGGCCTCCTACGAGCAGTACTTC. V is TRBV11-2 and J is TRBJ2-7; the match to TRBD2 covers 10 bases. The CDR3 is made up of 15 amino acids. The V and J ends lost 9 bases and 0 bases, in that order; junction bases with no gene match: 8. The germline V gene has CDR1 SGHAT and CDR2 FQNNGV.

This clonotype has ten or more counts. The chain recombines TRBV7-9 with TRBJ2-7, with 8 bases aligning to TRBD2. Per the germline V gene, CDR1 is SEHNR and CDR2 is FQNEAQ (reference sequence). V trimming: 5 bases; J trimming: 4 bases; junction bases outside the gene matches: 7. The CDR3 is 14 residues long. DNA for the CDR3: TGTGCCAGCAGCGAAAGCGGGAGACAGTACGAGCAGTACTTC. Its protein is CASSESGRQYEQYF.

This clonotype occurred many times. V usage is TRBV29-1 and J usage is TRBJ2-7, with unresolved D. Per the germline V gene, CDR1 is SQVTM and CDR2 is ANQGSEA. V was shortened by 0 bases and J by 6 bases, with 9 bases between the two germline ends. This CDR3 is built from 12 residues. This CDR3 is CSVEETLGEQYF. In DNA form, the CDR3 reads TGCAGCGTTGAAGAAACGTTGGGCGAGCAGTACTTC.